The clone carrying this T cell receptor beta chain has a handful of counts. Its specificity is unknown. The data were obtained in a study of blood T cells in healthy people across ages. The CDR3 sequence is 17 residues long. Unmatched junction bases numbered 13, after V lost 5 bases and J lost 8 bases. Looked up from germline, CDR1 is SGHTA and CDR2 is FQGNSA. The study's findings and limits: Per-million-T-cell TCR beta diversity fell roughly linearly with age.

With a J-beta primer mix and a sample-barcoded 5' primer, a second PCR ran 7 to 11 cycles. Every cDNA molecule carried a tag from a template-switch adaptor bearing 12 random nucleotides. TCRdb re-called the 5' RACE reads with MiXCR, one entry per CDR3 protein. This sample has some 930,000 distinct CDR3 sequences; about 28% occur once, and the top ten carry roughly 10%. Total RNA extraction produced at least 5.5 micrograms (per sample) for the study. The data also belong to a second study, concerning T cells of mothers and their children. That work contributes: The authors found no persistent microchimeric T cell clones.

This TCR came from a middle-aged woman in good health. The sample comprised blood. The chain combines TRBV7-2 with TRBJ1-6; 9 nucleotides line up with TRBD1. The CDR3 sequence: CASSVGRPGQGHSPLHF. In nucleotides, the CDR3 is TGTGCCAGCAGCGTAGGCCGTCCGGGACAGGGCCATTCACCCCTCCACTTT.